This passage covers 13 T cell receptor beta chains from one sample sequenced in a study of a mutant IDH1 vaccine in newly diagnosed glioma. Documented time point: week 11, during vaccination. Each dose delivered 300 ug of mutant IDH1 20-mer peptide subcutaneously with imiquimod. Assay used: immunoSEQ multiplex PCR; TCRdb lists only in-frame clones, some missing. The sample consists of 110,000 or so clones, 85% to 90% of them appearing once. No antigens are known for them. The sample was PBMCs, taken from a glioma patient whose treatment included an IDH1 peptide vaccine. These TCRs come from a woman aged 50 to 65 with glioma.

This clone was recorded only once. V gene TRBV19 combines with J gene TRBJ1-5; 11 bases are a match to TRBD1. This CDR3 is built from 15 residues. Germline CDR1 and CDR2: LNHDA and SQIVND (reference sequence). After removal of 4 bases from V and 4 bases from J, the junction contained 3 bases not matched to a gene. CDR3 region: CASSTGQGVNQPQHF. CDR3 DNA: TGTGCCAGTAGTACGGGACAGGGGGTTAATCAGCCCCAGCATTTT.

The rearrangement uses TRBV7-2 and TRBJ2-2; 14 bases fit TRBD2. Germline V gene data show CDR1 as SGHTA and CDR2 as FQGNSA. This CDR3 comprises 16 residues. The ends lost 5 bases at V and 4 bases at J; junction bases unmatched: 3. CDR3 protein: CASSLGLAGVTGELFF. CDR3 nucleotide sequence: TGTGCCAGCAGCCTGGGACTAGCGGGAGTCACCGGGGAGCTGTTTTTT.

This clone has only a few counts. The J gene is TRBJ2-2, the V gene TRBV9; a possible D gene is TRBD1 (5 bases). Trimming stripped 0 bases from V and 9 bases from J, with 15 bases between. Germline values: CDR1 SGDLS, CDR2 YYNGEE. The CDR3 runs 15 residues. DNA for the CDR3: TGTGCCAGCAGCGTAGCCCCACAGGCTCAACGGGAGCTGTTTTTT. Amino acids: CASSVAPQAQRELFF.

The gene calls are TRBV19 and TRBJ2-6; D remains ambiguous. The CDR3 extends over 14 amino acids. Between the trimmed V and J ends, which lost 6 bases and 0 bases, there was a span of 6 bases. Germline-derived CDR1 and CDR2 are LNHDA and SQIVND (reference sequence). DNA of the CDR3: TGTGCCAGTAGCGAGTACTCTGGGGCCAACGTCCTGACTTTC. Protein: CASSEYSGANVLTF.

The V call is TRBV5-1, the J call TRBJ1-3; no clear D. Germline-derived CDR1 and CDR2 are SGHRS and YFSETQ. V dropped 4 bases and J dropped 0 bases, with 11 bases sitting between them. The CDR3 is 15 residues long. CDR3 DNA sequence: TGCGCCAGCAGCCCCGAAGGCCGCTCTGGAAACACCATATATTTT. It specifies CASSPEGRSGNTIYF.

This sequence joins TRBV10-1 and TRBJ2-1; 8 bases line up with TRBD2. The germline CDR1 and CDR2 sequences are WNHNN and SYGVQD (reference sequence). Trimming removed 6 bases from V and 5 bases from J; junction bases left unmatched: 9. The CDR3 contains 15 residues. In DNA form, the CDR3 reads TGCGCCAGCAGGCAGGACAGCGGGGGACACAATGAGCAGTTCTTC. Its protein is CASRQDSGGHNEQFF.

The chain employs TRBV5-4 and TRBJ2-2; TRBD2 aligns across 13 bases. V dropped 4 bases and J dropped 9; count of bases not matched to a gene: 6. The CDR3 is made up of 15 amino acids. The V gene's germline CDR1 is SGHNT and CDR2 YYREEE (reference sequence). The CDR3 loop is CASSEGTSGVRELFF. CDR3 coding DNA: TGTGCCAGCAGCGAAGGGACTAGCGGGGTGAGGGAGCTGTTTTTT. Filled out from reference TRBV5-4 and TRBJ2-2, the complete variable domain reads ETGVTQSPTHLIKTRGQQVTLRCSSQSGHNTVSWYQQALGQGPQFIFQYYREEENGRGNFPPRFSGLQFPNYSSELNVNALELDDSALYLCASSEGTSGVRELFFGEGSRLTVL.

The chain joins TRBV9 to TRBJ1-2; D is unresolved. This CDR3 is built from 17 residues. V was cut by 2 bases and J by 0 bases, with 17 bases left in between. CDR1 and CDR2 (germline): SGDLS, YYNGEE. The CDR3 sequence: CASSVAERRPPNYGYTF. The CDR3 DNA follows: TGTGCCAGCAGCGTGGCCGAAAGAAGACCTCCTAACTATGGCTACACCTTC.

The chain joins TRBV28 to TRBJ2-4; D gene uncertain. The CDR3 is 15 amino acids. CDR1 and CDR2 from the germline V gene are MDHEN and SYDVKM. Trimming left V 5 bases short and J 0 bases short, with 11 bases between. The CDR3: CASSPRSLAKNIQYF. CDR3 sequence (DNA): TGTGCCAGCAGTCCTCGGTCCCTAGCCAAAAACATTCAGTACTTC.

The rearrangement links TRBV9 to TRBJ2-7; 7 nucleotides align to TRBD2. The ends lost 0 bases at V and 2 bases at J; junction bases unmatched: 2. Germline CDR1 is SGDLS and CDR2 is YYNGEE. The CDR3 loop spans 14 amino acids. The CDR3 DNA reads TGTGCCAGCAGCGTAGAGGGGACTACCTACGAGCAGTACTTC. Its translation: CASSVEGTTYEQYF. Combining the CDR3 with reference TRBV9 and TRBJ2-7 gives the whole variable domain DSGVTQTPKHLITATGQRVTLRCSPRSGDLSVYWYQQSLDQGLQFLIQYYNGEERAKGNILERFSAQQFPDLHSELNLSSLELGDSALYFCASSVEGTTYEQYFGPGTRLTVT.

V gene TRBV28 combines with J gene TRBJ1-1; D perhaps matches TRBD1 (5 bases). V was clipped by 6 bases and J by 6 bases, with 14 bases between them. Germline V gene sequence: CDR1 MDHEN, CDR2 SYDVKM. CDR3 length: 13 residues. The CDR3 nucleotides read TGTGCCAGCAGCCGGGGGGGGTTGGCTGAAGCTTTCTTT. Its translation is CASSRGGLAEAFF. Using reference TRBV28 and TRBJ1-1 for the parts outside the CDR3, the full variable domain is DVKVTQSSRYLVKRTGEKVFLECVQDMDHENMFWYRQDPGLGLRLIYFSYDVKMKEKGDIPEGYSVSREKKERFSLILESASTNQTSMYLCASSRGGLAEAFFGQGTRLTVV.

The J gene is TRBJ1-2, the V gene TRBV6-5; D is uncertain. The germline gives CDR1 MNHEY, CDR2 SVGAGI. The CDR3 has 13 residues. V was pared by 6 bases and J by 6 bases, with 14 bases between. In nucleotides, the CDR3 is TGTGCCAGCAGGGTCCTAGGGAGGGATGGCTACACCTTC. Protein: CASRVLGRDGYTF.

This clone occurred a few times. The chain links TRBV28 to TRBJ1-2; tentatively, D is TRBD1 (5 bases). Germline-derived CDR1 and CDR2 are MDHEN and SYDVKM. There are 15 residues in the CDR3. V gave up 5 bases and J gave up 4 bases, with 17 bases separating them. The DNA for the CDR3 is TGTGCCAGCAGTGACGGAGGAGGACAACTCTATGGCTACACCTTC. It specifies CASSDGGGQLYGYTF.